This T cell receptor (beta chain) stems from a study of CD8 T cells in ankylosing spondylitis. Trimming left V 5 bases short and J 8 bases short, with 13 bases between. CDR3 length: 13 residues. From the 5' RACE reads, TCRdb called clonotypes with MiXCR, one entry per CDR3 protein. The table lists 150,000 to 200,000 distinct CDR3 sequences, 10% to 15% of them singletons, with roughly 11% in the top ten. This clonotype was counted a few times. Sample: blood, either unsorted or a sorted T cell fraction (not recorded which). The chain employs TRBV12-3 or TRBV12-4 and TRBJ2-1; D remains unclear. This clonotype originated in a female donor with ankylosing spondylitis or in good health (not recorded which). CDR3 residues: CASSHFRAYEQFF. The DNA for the CDR3 is TGTGCCAGCAGTCACTTCCGGGCTTATGAGCAGTTCTTC.